This T cell receptor beta chain was captured in a study of blood T cell repertoires in COVID-19. Study as a whole: T cells, B-cell-depleted T cells, or PBMCs provided the cDNA or gDNA that served as material.

The method was immunoSEQ multiplex PCR; TCRdb's version includes in-frame clones alone and lacks a portion of them. This sample has about 50,000 clones, with 70% to 85% found just once. This clone occurred a few times. The CDR3 runs 13 residues. Trimming at V came to 0 bases and at J to 6 bases, leaving 0 bases not matched to a gene. Looked up from germline, CDR1 is SGDLS and CDR2 is YYNGEE. This chain links TRBV9 with TRBJ1-2; TRBD1 matches at 9 bases. The clonotype originates from a man aged 55 to 69 with acute or convalescent COVID-19. The sequenced sample was peripheral blood. The CDR3: CASSVGDRDGYTF. For the CDR3, the DNA is TGTGCCAGCAGCGTAGGGGACAGGGATGGCTACACCTTC. The variable domain in full, completed from reference TRBV9 and TRBJ1-2, reads DSGVTQTPKHLITATGQRVTLRCSPRSGDLSVYWYQQSLDQGLQFLIQYYNGEERAKGNILERFSAQQFPDLHSELNLSSLELGDSALYFCASSVGDRDGYTFGSGTRLTVV.